The entry below gives a single T cell receptor (beta chain) sequence along with its context. These data originate in a study of blood T cell repertoires in COVID-19. Study details: Italy, Spain and the United States were the sources of the convalescent and acute COVID-19 samples. PBMCs, B-cell-depleted T cells, or T cells were the source of the cDNA or gDNA that made up the material.

In the authors' methods: The assay estimated nucleated cells by amplifying reference gene primers. Profiling relied on immunoSEQ multiplex PCR, and the TCRdb table lists in-frame clones only, not all of them. The V and J calls and clone size come from that table; D and trimming were worked out from the DNA. The sample lists approximately 140,000 clones, more than 70% occurring once. The CDR3 sequence is 16 residues long. Germline-derived CDR1 and CDR2 are SGHAT and FQNNGV. Trimming at V came to 3 bases and at J to 9 bases, leaving 7 bases not matched to a gene. The sequenced sample consisted of peripheral blood. This receptor was identified in a human donor in a cohort sampled during active COVID-19. The chain carries TRBV11-2 and TRBJ2-1; 14 bases align to TRBD2. The CDR3: CASSFRLAGGPVEQFF. The DNA of the CDR3 is TGTGCCAGCAGCTTCCGACTAGCGGGAGGGCCTGTTGAGCAGTTCTTC.